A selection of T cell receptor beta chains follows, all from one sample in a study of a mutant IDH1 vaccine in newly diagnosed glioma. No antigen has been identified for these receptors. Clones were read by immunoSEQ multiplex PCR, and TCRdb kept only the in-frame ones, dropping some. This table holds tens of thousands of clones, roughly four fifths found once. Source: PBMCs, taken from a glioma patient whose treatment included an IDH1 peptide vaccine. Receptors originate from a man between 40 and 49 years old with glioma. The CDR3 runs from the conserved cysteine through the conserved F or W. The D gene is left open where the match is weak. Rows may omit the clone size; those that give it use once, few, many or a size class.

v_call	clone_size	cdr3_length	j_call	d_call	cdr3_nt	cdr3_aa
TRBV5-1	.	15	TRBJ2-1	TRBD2	TGCGCCAGCTCCGACGGGGGGAGCTCCTACAATGAGCAGTTCTTC	CASSDGGSSYNEQFF
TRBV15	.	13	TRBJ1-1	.	TGTGCCACCAGCAGACTAGGCGGAACTGAAGCTTTCTTT	CATSRLGGTEAFF
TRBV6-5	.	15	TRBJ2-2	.	TGTGCCAGCAGACCGGGACTTAGAGACACCGGGGAGCTGTTTTTT	CASRPGLRDTGELFF
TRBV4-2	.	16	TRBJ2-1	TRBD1	TGTGCCAGCAGCCAAGAGGGACAGGGAAGAGGCAATGAGCAGTTCTTC	CASSQEGQGRGNEQFF
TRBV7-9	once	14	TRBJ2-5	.	TGTGCCAGCAGCTCAGGGACCTCGGGGGAGACCCAGTACTTC	CASSSGTSGETQYF
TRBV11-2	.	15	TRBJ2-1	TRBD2	TGTGCCAGCAGCTTAATAGCGGGAGGCATGAATGAGCAGTTCTTC	CASSLIAGGMNEQFF
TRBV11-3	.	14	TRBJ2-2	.	TGTGCCAGCACCACGGACAGGAACACCGGGGAGCTGTTTTTT	CASTTDRNTGELFF
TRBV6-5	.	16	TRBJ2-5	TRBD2	TGTGCCAGCAGTTACACGGAATCACTAGCGCAGGAGACCCAGTACTTC	CASSYTESLAQETQYF
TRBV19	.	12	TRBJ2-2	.	TGTGCCAGTACCATAGGGGGCGGGGAGCTGTTTTTT	CASTIGGGELFF
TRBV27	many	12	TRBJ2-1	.	TGTGCCAGCAGCCCAGGGACCCATGAGCAGTTCTTC	CASSPGTHEQFF
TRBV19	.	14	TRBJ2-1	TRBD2	TGTGCCAGTATTACTAGCGGCCCCGGAGGTGAGCAGTTCTTC	CASITSGPGGEQFF
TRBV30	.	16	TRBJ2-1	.	TGTGCCTGGAGTCCCATCGGGGCCACCTTTTACAATGAGCAGTTCTTC	CAWSPIGATFYNEQFF
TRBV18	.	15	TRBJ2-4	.	TGTGCCAGCTCACCTGAGGTTGGGGCGGGAAACATTCAGTACTTC	CASSPEVGAGNIQYF
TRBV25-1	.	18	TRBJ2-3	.	TGTGCCAGCAGCCCCCGGGGGCACAGGGCTGGGGGGACAGATACGCAGTATTTT	CASSPRGHRAGGTDTQYF
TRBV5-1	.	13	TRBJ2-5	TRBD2	TGCGCCAGCAGCCGGGGGGGTCAAGAGACCCAGTACTTC	CASSRGGQETQYF
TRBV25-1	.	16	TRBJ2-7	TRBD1	TGTGCCAGCAGTGGCGCGGGACAGGACATCGCCTACGAGCAGTACTTC	CASSGAGQDIAYEQYF
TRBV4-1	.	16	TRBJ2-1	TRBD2	TGCGCCAGCAGCCGAGGACTAGCGGGAGCCTACAATGAGCAGTTCTTC	CASSRGLAGAYNEQFF
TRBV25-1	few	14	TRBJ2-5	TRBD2	TGTGCCAGCACAGAGTCGGCGGGAGTGGAGACCCAGTACTTC	CASTESAGVETQYF
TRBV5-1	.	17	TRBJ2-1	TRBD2	TGCGCCAGCAGCCCGATTACTAGCGGGGCCACCTACAATGAGCAGTTCTTC	CASSPITSGATYNEQFF
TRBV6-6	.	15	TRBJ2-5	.	TGTGCCAGCAGTCACCTTTCCCGGAAGAAAGAGACCCAGTACTTC	CASSHLSRKKETQYF
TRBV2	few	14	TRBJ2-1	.	TGTGCCAGCGAGGGCGGAAGCTCCTACAATGAGCAGTTCTTC	CASEGGSSYNEQFF
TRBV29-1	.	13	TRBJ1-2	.	TGCAGCGTGGCCCAGGCTTTAAACTATGGCTACACCTTC	CSVAQALNYGYTF
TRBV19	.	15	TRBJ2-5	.	TGTGCCACCGCACGGGGGCAGGGGCTTGGAGAGACCCAGTACTTC	CATARGQGLGETQYF
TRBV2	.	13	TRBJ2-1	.	TGTGCCAGCAGTGAATTATGGAACGGTGAGCAGTTCTTC	CASSELWNGEQFF
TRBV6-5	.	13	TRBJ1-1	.	TGTGCCAGCACAAGACAGCGTTCCCGAGAAGCTTTCTTT	CASTRQRSREAFF
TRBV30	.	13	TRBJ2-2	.	TGTGCCTGGAGTACTACAGGGTCCGGGGAGCTGTTTTTT	CAWSTTGSGELFF
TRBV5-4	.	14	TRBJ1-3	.	TGTGCCAGCAGCCCCGAACCAACGGGGAACACCATATATTTT	CASSPEPTGNTIYF
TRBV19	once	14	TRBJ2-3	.	TGTGCCAGTAGCTTGGATCGCGCGCGAGATACGCAGTATTTT	CASSLDRARDTQYF
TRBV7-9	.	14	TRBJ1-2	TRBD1	TGTGCCAGCAGGCCAGGGGGCGCCCGCTATGGCTACACCTTC	CASRPGGARYGYTF
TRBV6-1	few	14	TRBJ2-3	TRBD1	TGTGCCAGCAGTGAAGCCCTCAGGGGGGATACGCAGTATTTT	CASSEALRGDTQYF
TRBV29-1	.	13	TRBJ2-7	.	TGCAGCGTTGAAGATCAGGGATCCTACGAGCAGTACTTC	CSVEDQGSYEQYF